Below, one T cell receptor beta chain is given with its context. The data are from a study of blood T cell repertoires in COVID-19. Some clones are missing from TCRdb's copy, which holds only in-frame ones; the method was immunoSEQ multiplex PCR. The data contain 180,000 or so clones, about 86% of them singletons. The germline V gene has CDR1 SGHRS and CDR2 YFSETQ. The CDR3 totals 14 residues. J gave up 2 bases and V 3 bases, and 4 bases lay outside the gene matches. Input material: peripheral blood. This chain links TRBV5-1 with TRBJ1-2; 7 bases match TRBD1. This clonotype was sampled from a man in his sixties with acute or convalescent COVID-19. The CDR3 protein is CASSSPTGNYGYTF. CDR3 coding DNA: TGCGCCAGCAGCTCCCCGACAGGGAACTATGGCTACACCTTC.